This T cell receptor (beta chain) was identified in a study of cytomegalovirus exposure and HLA in healthy donors. Study findings and constraints: As confirmed in vitro, three CMV-associated chains were specific for CMV antigens. According to a later analysis, most TCR beta chains associated with CMV appeared HLA-restricted. TCR beta chains numbering some 150 were designated cytomegalovirus-associated.

Vbeta (60) and Jbeta (13) primers were used in the PCR. Measured with immunoSEQ multiplex PCR; TCRdb has only the in-frame clones, and not every one. Of roughly 180,000 clones in the sample, about 79% are singletons; the top ten hold less than 0.9%. This clone turned up a few times. Its specificity is not known. Trimming removed 4 bases from V and 3 bases from J; junction bases left unmatched: 7. This CDR3 is 16 amino acids long. Germline values: CDR1 MGHDK, CDR2 SYGVNS. Among the donors, all were healthy bone marrow donors. The chain carries TRBV25-1 and TRBJ2-3, with 10 positions matching TRBD2. The sequence was collected from a female donor in good health and CMV-seronegative. Material for sequencing was PBMCs. The CDR3 region is CASSALSGRGTDTQYF. The CDR3 DNA reads as TGTGCCAGCAGTGCTTTGAGCGGGAGGGGAACAGATACGCAGTATTTT.